This is a list of T cell receptor beta chains from one sample in a study of blood T cell repertoires in COVID-19. The protocol was immunoSEQ multiplex PCR, while the TCRdb copy is restricted to in-frame clones and leaves out a portion. The sample has fewer than 250,000 clones, just under 85% seen once. Sequences were obtained from peripheral blood. The receptors originated from a woman in her sixties or seventies with active or convalescent COVID-19. Both conserved end residues are part of each CDR3. A D gene is named only where the DNA matches it firmly. The size entry is marked missing in some rows and otherwise reads once, few, many or a size class.

clone_size,v_call,j_call,d_call,cdr3_aa,cdr3_nt
few,TRBV27,TRBJ1-6,.,CASSGLFSSYNSPLHF,TGTGCCAGCAGCGGACTTTTCAGCTCCTATAATTCACCCCTCCACTTT
.,TRBV11-3,TRBJ2-3,TRBD1,CASSTRTGSLPADTQYF,TGTGCCAGCAGCACCCGGACAGGCTCTCTCCCTGCAGATACGCAGTATTTT
.,TRBV6-1,TRBJ2-5,.,CASSETRETQYF,TGTGCCAGCAGTGAAACTAGAGAGACCCAGTACTTC
.,TRBV7-2,TRBJ2-2,TRBD1,CASSLQGDRELFF,TGTGCCAGCAGCTTACAGGGGGACCGGGAGCTGTTTTTT
.,TRBV5-6,TRBJ1-2,.,CASREQGSNYGYTF,TGTGCCAGCAGGGAACAGGGCTCTAACTATGGCTACACCTTC
.,TRBV12-2,TRBJ1-1,.,CASRLKTLTIRRVKAFF,TGTGCAAGTCGCTTAAAAACCCTTACTATCCGGCGAGTAAAAGCTTTCTTT
.,TRBV9,TRBJ2-5,TRBD2,CASSVGLAGAETQYF,TGTGCCAGCAGCGTGGGACTAGCGGGAGCGGAGACCCAGTACTTC
.,TRBV7-9,TRBJ2-6,.,CASSLGSGANVLTF,TGTGCCAGCAGCTTAGGTTCGGGGGCCAACGTCCTGACTTTC
.,TRBV7-2,TRBJ2-1,TRBD2,CASSLIAGVGNEQFF,TGTGCCAGCAGCTTAATTGCGGGGGTGGGGAATGAGCAGTTCTTC
once,TRBV3-1/TRBV3-2,TRBJ2-3,.,CASSQQAFTDTQYF,TGTGCCAGCAGCCAACAGGCTTTCACAGATACGCAGTATTTT
.,TRBV9,TRBJ1-3,.,CASSVTGGGNTIYF,TGTGCCAGCAGCGTAACCGGGGGAGGAAACACCATATATTTT
.,TRBV7-9,TRBJ2-1,TRBD2,CASSQLAGAYNEQFF,TGTGCCAGCAGCCAACTCGCGGGAGCCTACAATGAGCAGTTCTTC
.,TRBV6-5,TRBJ2-5,.,CASSRRGQETQYF,TGTGCCAGCAGTCGGAGGGGCCAAGAGACCCAGTACTTC
.,TRBV19,TRBJ1-2,.,CASSNLYRDTYGYTF,TGTGCCAGTAGCAACCTCTACAGGGACACATATGGCTACACCTTC
.,TRBV7-3,TRBJ2-3,.,CASSSNTDTQYF,TGTGCCAGCAGCTCAAACACAGATACGCAGTATTTT
once,TRBV9,TRBJ2-3,TRBD1,CASSVGVGQGTDTQYF,TGTGCCAGCAGCGTAGGAGTGGGACAGGGCACAGATACGCAGTATTTT
.,TRBV2,TRBJ1-4,.,CASSEEGGEEKLFF,TGTGCCAGCAGTGAGGAGGGAGGTGAGGAAAAACTGTTTTTT
.,TRBV7-9,TRBJ2-1,TRBD2,CASSSGLAIEQFF,TGTGCCAGCAGCTCGGGACTAGCGATCGAGCAGTTCTTC
once,TRBV28,TRBJ1-4,.,CASSGGGRSNEKLFF,TGTGCCAGCAGTGGGGGGGGCAGGAGTAATGAAAAACTGTTTTTT
.,TRBV5-6,TRBJ2-3,.,CASSLGQDTQYF,TGTGCCAGCAGCTTGGGTCAAGATACGCAGTATTTT
few,TRBV28,TRBJ2-2,TRBD2,CASVSGGAYGELFF,TGTGCCAGCGTTAGCGGGGGGGCGTACGGGGAGCTGTTTTTT
few,TRBV6-2/TRBV6-3,TRBJ1-5,TRBD1,CASSYSRRTDGTASNQPQHF,TGTGCCAGCAGTTACTCGAGGAGGACCGACGGGACAGCCAGCAATCAGCCCCAGCATTTT
few,TRBV30,TRBJ2-1,.,CAWRDRGGRSSYNEQFF,TGTGCCTGGAGGGATAGGGGGGGGAGAAGCTCCTACAATGAGCAGTTCTTC
once,TRBV29-1,TRBJ2-7,.,CSVETSRGMPYEQYF,TGCAGCGTTGAAACCTCAAGAGGGATGCCCTACGAGCAGTACTTC
.,TRBV5-6,TRBJ2-2,.,CASSLGLGGYTGELFF,TGTGCCAGCAGCTTGGGACTGGGGGGATACACCGGGGAGCTGTTTTTT
.,TRBV28,TRBJ1-2,.,CASSLIYNYGYTF,TGTGCCAGCAGTTTAATTTATAACTATGGCTACACCTTC
.,TRBV9,TRBJ1-2,TRBD1,CASSGQAIYGYTF,TGTGCCAGCAGTGGACAGGCGATCTATGGCTACACCTTC
.,TRBV3-1/TRBV3-2,TRBJ2-3,TRBD2,CASSQDPGGGREDTQYF,TGTGCCAGCAGCCAAGATCCCGGGGGGGGGCGAGAAGATACGCAGTATTTT
.,TRBV5-1,TRBJ2-1,TRBD1,CASSFGDRGVNEQFF,TGCGCCAGCAGCTTTGGGGACAGGGGGGTCAATGAGCAGTTCTTC
.,TRBV15,TRBJ1-5,TRBD1,CATSRDTGGGGNQPQHF,TGTGCCACCAGCAGAGATACAGGGGGCGGCGGCAATCAGCCCCAGCATTTT
.,TRBV7-9,TRBJ2-5,.,CASSFYRDTSRQETQYF,TGTGCCAGCAGCTTTTACCGGGACACCTCGCGACAAGAGACCCAGTACTTC
.,TRBV9,TRBJ2-1,.,CASSDRADRGEQFF,TGTGCCAGCAGCGACCGAGCGGACAGAGGAGAGCAGTTCTTC
few,TRBV6-1,TRBJ2-2,.,CASSEGQGNTGELFF,TGTGCCAGCAGTGAAGGTCAGGGGAACACCGGGGAGCTGTTTTTT
.,TRBV15,TRBJ2-6,.,CATSPRSPSGANVLTF,TGTGCCACCAGCCCCCGGAGCCCCTCTGGGGCCAACGTCCTGACTTTC
few,TRBV6-4,TRBJ2-3,.,CASSENRFTDTQYF,TGTGCCAGCAGTGAGAACAGGTTCACAGATACGCAGTATTTT
.,TRBV10-3,TRBJ2-7,TRBD2,CATKREDYEQYF,TGTGCCACCAAGCGGGAGGACTACGAGCAGTACTTC
.,TRBV7-8,TRBJ1-1,.,CASSLSLNTEAFF,TGTGCCAGCAGCTTAAGCTTGAACACTGAAGCTTTCTTT
.,TRBV11-2,TRBJ2-1,.,CASSPPVRERSYNEQFF,TGTGCCAGCAGCCCACCAGTACGGGAGAGGTCCTACAATGAGCAGTTCTTC
once,TRBV29-1,TRBJ1-2,TRBD1,CSVEVTGETAGYTF,TGCAGCGTTGAAGTGACAGGGGAGACGGCGGGCTACACCTTC
.,TRBV25-1,TRBJ1-1,.,CASSVGGLQNTEAFF,TGTGCCAGCAGTGTCGGGGGTCTACAGAACACTGAAGCTTTCTTT
.,TRBV5-6,TRBJ2-7,.,CASSLGGPYEQYF,TGTGCCAGCAGCTTGGGGGGGCCGTACGAGCAGTACTTC
.,TRBV6-1,TRBJ2-7,.,CASSEGRGGANEQYF,TGTGCCAGCAGTGAGGGTAGGGGGGGAGCGAACGAGCAGTACTTC
once,TRBV7-3,TRBJ2-1,TRBD2,CASSLGPGGLNEQFF,TGTGCCAGCAGCTTAGGGCCGGGAGGGTTGAATGAGCAGTTCTTC
few,TRBV6-5,TRBJ1-1,.,CASSLRRGSSEAFF,TGTGCCAGCAGCCTAAGAAGGGGCTCGTCTGAAGCTTTCTTT
.,TRBV28,TRBJ1-5,.,CASREGQPGQPQHF,TGTGCCAGCCGCGAAGGACAGCCGGGTCAGCCCCAGCATTTT
.,TRBV2,TRBJ2-3,TRBD2,CASTTPVGLPTFKKSTDTQYF,TGTGCCAGCACCACCCCTGTGGGACTACCGACGTTCAAGAAAAGCACAGATACGCAGTATTTT